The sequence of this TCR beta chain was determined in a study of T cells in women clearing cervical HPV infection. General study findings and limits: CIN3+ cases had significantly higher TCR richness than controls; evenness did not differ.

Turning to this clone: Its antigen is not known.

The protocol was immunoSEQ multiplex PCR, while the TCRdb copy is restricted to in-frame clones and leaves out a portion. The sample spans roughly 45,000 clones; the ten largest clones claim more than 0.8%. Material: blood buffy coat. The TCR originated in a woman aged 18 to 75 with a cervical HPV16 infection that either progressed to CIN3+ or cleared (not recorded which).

CDR3 DNA (partial): TGCAGTGCTAGATCGTCTTCTGCCGGGGAG. Translating gives CSARSSSAGE. The CDR3 in full is CSARSSSAGELFF. The chain carries TRBV20-1 and TRBJ2-2, with unresolved D. The sequenced fragment ends 3 residues before the CDR3 boundary, so the rest is inferred from the germline J gene. Germline V gene sequence: CDR1 DFQATT, CDR2 SNEGSKA (reference sequence). Trimming took off 2 bases at V and 6 bases at J, with 10 bases between the two ends. The CDR3 extends over 13 amino acids.